Presented here are 28 T cell receptor beta chains from one specimen sequenced in a study of cytomegalovirus exposure and HLA in healthy donors. Use of 60 Vbeta and 13 Jbeta primers characterized the PCR. The assay was immunoSEQ multiplex PCR, and TCRdb's table has in-frame clones only and misses some. The ten most abundant clones cover approximately 1.6% of a sample with some 130,000 clones. Sequenced: PBMCs. These receptors all come from a man between 18 and 35 years old in good health and CMV-seronegative.

J is TRBJ2-6 and V is TRBV5-1; a weak D match, TRBD1 (5 bases). Germline V gene sequence: CDR1 SGHRS, CDR2 YFSETQ. Trimming took 1 base from V and 2 from J, leaving 22 bases between them. The CDR3 has 20 amino acids. The CDR3 loop reads CASSLKSPPDSPPGANVLTF. CDR3 DNA sequence: TGCGCCAGCAGCTTGAAGTCTCCGCCTGACAGCCCGCCTGGGGCCAACGTCCTGACTTTC.

The V and J genes are TRBV6-1 and TRBJ1-5; TRBD1 aligns across 9 bases. Germline V CDR1 and CDR2: MNHNS, SASEGT. Losses at the gene ends were 4 bases for V and 6 bases for J; bases not matched to a gene: 4. CDR3 length equals 14 residues. The CDR3 region has the DNA TGTGCCAGCAGTGCCGGGACAGGGATTCAGCCCCAGCATTTT. This translates into CASSAGTGIQPQHF.

The chain has TRBV5-4 and TRBJ2-7; 7 nucleotides match TRBD1. Germline V gene sequence: CDR1 SGHNT, CDR2 YYREEE (reference sequence). V lost 4 bases and J lost 7; bases outside the gene matches: 11. The CDR3 sequence is 14 residues long. The CDR3 loop is CASSTPGQTIEQYF. The CDR3, as DNA: TGTGCCAGCAGCACACCGGGACAGACCATAGAGCAGTACTTC.

The chain joins TRBV7-9 to TRBJ2-4; TRBD1 matches 7 bases. Germline V gene sequence: CDR1 SEHNR, CDR2 FQNEAQ (reference sequence). The V and J ends lost 0 bases and 0 bases, in that order; junction bases with no gene match: 2. The CDR3 is 16 amino acids. Here the CDR3 reads CASSLAGGIAKNIQYF. The CDR3 bases are TGTGCCAGCAGCTTAGCAGGGGGCATAGCCAAAAACATTCAGTACTTC. The entire variable domain, with the rest obtained from reference TRBV7-9 and TRBJ2-4, is as follows: DTGVSQNPRHKITKRGQNVTFRCDPISEHNRLYWYRQTLGQGPEFLTYFQNEAQLEKSRLLSDRFSAERPKGSFSTLEIQRTEQGDSAMYLCASSLAGGIAKNIQYFGAGTRLSVL.

This rearrangement joins TRBV6-5 to TRBJ2-7, with D possibly being TRBD2 (6 bases). The V end lost 2 bases, the J end lost 0 bases, and 8 bases lay between the germline ends. CDR1 is MNHEY, CDR2 SVGAGI, per germline. CDR3 size: 14 residues. The CDR3 protein is CASSYGGTSYEQYF. The CDR3 nucleotides are TGTGCCAGCAGTTACGGAGGGACCTCCTACGAGCAGTACTTC.

The chain links TRBV5-5 to TRBJ2-2, with no clear D. This CDR3 is 15 amino acids long. Trimming removed 3 bases at V and 3 bases at J, with 12 bases between. Looked up from germline, CDR1 is SGHKS and CDR2 is YYEKEE (reference sequence). Here the CDR3 reads CASSSVLRDTGELFF. The CDR3 DNA sequence: TGTGCCAGCAGCTCGGTTCTCCGGGACACCGGGGAGCTGTTTTTT.

The rearrangement joins TRBV27 to TRBJ1-1, with 10 nucleotides matching TRBD1. Per germline, CDR1 MNHEY and CDR2 SMNVEV (reference sequence). The CDR3 has 17 residues. The junction had 9 bases not matched to a gene; V was cut back by 4 bases and J by 1 base. The CDR3 spells CASSYQGQGRRNTEAFF. The CDR3 bases are TGTGCCAGCAGTTACCAGGGACAGGGGCGGAGGAACACTGAAGCTTTCTTT.

The chain carries TRBV25-1 and TRBJ2-7; perhaps TRBD2 as D (7 bases). The CDR3 length is 18 residues. V was trimmed by 6 bases and J by 4 bases, leaving 28 bases between them. Germline-derived CDR1 and CDR2 are MGHDK and SYGVNS. The chain's CDR3 is CASRGGPPGPSFDYEQYF. The CDR3 DNA is TGTGCCAGCAGGGGGGGGCCTCCAGGGCCTTCTTTCGATTACGAGCAGTACTTC.

The chain is built from TRBV7-6 and TRBJ2-7, with D possibly matching TRBD1 (5 bases). Deletions cut 0 bases from V and 1 base from J, with 19 bases between. The germline V gene encodes CDR1 SGHVS and CDR2 FNYEAQ. The CDR3 length is 18 residues. This chain's CDR3 is CASSLAPTDQLKSYEQYF. In DNA, the CDR3 is TGTGCCAGCAGCTTAGCGCCGACAGATCAACTTAAGTCCTACGAGCAGTACTTC.

The rearrangement joins TRBV6-6 to TRBJ2-1; the D gene is possibly TRBD2 (5 bases). This CDR3 is 15 amino acids long. Germline V lookup: CDR1 MNHNY, CDR2 SVGAGI (reference sequence). The ends were cut back, 6 bases at V and 0 bases at J, with 12 bases in the middle. The CDR3 DNA is TGTGCCAGCAGAACTACGGGAAGCTCCTACAATGAGCAGTTCTTC. Translating it yields CASRTTGSSYNEQFF.

This chain connects TRBV18 to TRBJ2-3; D perhaps matches TRBD2 (6 bases). V was clipped by 5 bases and J by 1 base, with 10 bases between them. The CDR3 has 14 residues. The germline gives CDR1 KGHSH, CDR2 LQKENI. CDR3 loop: CASSLPSGTDTQYF. The CDR3 coding sequence is TGTGCCAGCTCATTACCTAGCGGCACAGATACGCAGTATTTT.

CDR3 bases: TGTGCCAGCAGCCCCAGCGGGGGGGCTCGAGATACGCAGTATTTT. Its translation is CASSPSGGARDTQYF. The rearrangement joins TRBV9 to TRBJ2-3; 10 bases match TRBD2. Germline V CDR1 and CDR2: SGDLS, YYNGEE. V lost 4 bases, J lost 5 bases, and 7 bases stayed unmatched. CDR3 length equals 15 residues.

The rearrangement links TRBV5-4 to TRBJ1-1, with a tentative D call TRBD1 (6 bases). Trimming removed 0 bases at V and 1 base at J, with 7 bases between. There are 14 residues in the CDR3. Per the germline V gene, CDR1 is SGHNT and CDR2 is YYREEE (reference sequence). The CDR3 nucleotides are TGTGCCAGCAGCTTGGACAGGGCGAACACTGAAGCTTTCTTT. Translated, it gives CASSLDRANTEAFF.

V gene TRBV14 combines with J gene TRBJ1-4, with D possibly being TRBD1 (6 bases). Germline CDR1 SGHDN, CDR2 FVKESK. The CDR3 runs to 15 residues. With 1 base removed from V and 5 bases from J, the gap between germline ends came to 11 bases. The CDR3 nucleotides read TGTGCCAGCAGCCAAGTTCAGGGGCCCAATGAAAAACTGTTTTTT. The encoded protein is CASSQVQGPNEKLFF.

The CDR3 DNA is TGTGCCAGCAGCTTAGGCCAGGGGGTAGTAGATACGCAGTATTTT. Translated: CASSLGQGVVDTQYF. This rearrangement joins TRBV7-6 to TRBJ2-3; 7 nucleotides line up with TRBD1. The length of the CDR3 is 15 residues. The V gene's germline CDR1 is SGHVS and CDR2 FNYEAQ. V trimming: 1 base; J trimming: 5 bases; junction bases outside the gene matches: 6.

V is TRBV19 and J is TRBJ2-2; 8 bases are shared with TRBD2. V dropped 5 bases and J dropped 0; count of bases not matched to a gene: 8. Germline loops: CDR1 LNHDA, CDR2 SQIVND (reference sequence). The CDR3 runs to 17 residues. Here the CDR3 reads CASSFTSGVTNTGELFF. CDR3 nucleotides: TGTGCCAGTAGTTTCACTAGCGGCGTTACGAACACCGGGGAGCTGTTTTTT.

This sequence joins TRBV7-3 and TRBJ2-2; D is perhaps TRBD2 (6 bases). CDR1 SGHTA and CDR2 FQGTGA come from the germline V gene. The V end was cut by 2 bases, the J end by 7 bases, with 14 bases between. The CDR3 extends over 15 amino acids. The CDR3 reads CASSLYPLAIGELFF. As DNA, the CDR3 is TGTGCCAGCAGCTTATATCCGCTAGCGATCGGGGAGCTGTTTTTT.

The chain recombines TRBV28 with TRBJ1-4; D gene unclear. The CDR3 loop spans 12 amino acids. V shed 1 base and J shed 8 bases, with 5 bases lying between them. From germline, CDR1 is MDHEN and CDR2 SYDVKM. The CDR3 region is CASSLSREKLFF. The DNA for the CDR3 is TGTGCCAGCAGTTTATCTAGAGAAAAACTGTTTTTT.

This chain connects TRBV21-1 to TRBJ2-1; the DNA was not compared with TRBD1, the D call given in the table. TRBV21-1 is recorded as a pseudogene. The CDR3 is 18 residues long. The CDR3 here is CASSKGLRGTSSYNEQFF. CDR3 nucleotides: TGTGCCAGCAGCAAAGGTTTGAGGGGGACAAGCTCCTACAATGAGCAGTTCTTC.

The V call is TRBV2, the J call TRBJ1-3, with TRBD1 identical over 7 bases. The germline gives CDR1 SNHLY, CDR2 FYNNEI. V was clipped by 5 bases and J by 0 bases; unmatched bases: 4. The CDR3 is 15 residues long. The CDR3 here is CASSPQGSSGNTIYF. The CDR3 region has the DNA TGTGCCAGCAGTCCACAGGGGAGCTCTGGAAACACCATATATTTT.

The chain links TRBV28 to TRBJ1-5, with unresolved D. This CDR3 has 15 residues. Germline V lookup: CDR1 MDHEN, CDR2 SYDVKM. V was shortened by 1 base and J by 2 bases, with 9 bases between the two germline ends. CDR3 protein: CASSLSAERNQPQHF. CDR3 nucleotide sequence: TGTGCCAGCAGTTTATCGGCGGAGCGCAATCAGCCCCAGCATTTT. The full variable domain, completed using reference TRBV28 and TRBJ1-5, is DVKVTQSSRYLVKRTGEKVFLECVQDMDHENMFWYRQDPGLGLRLIYFSYDVKMKEKGDIPEGYSVSREKKERFSLILESASTNQTSMYLCASSLSAERNQPQHFGDGTRLSIL.

The rearrangement links TRBV6-5 to TRBJ2-7, with 7 bases aligning to TRBD1. Germline CDR1 and CDR2: MNHEY and SVGAGI. CDR3 length: 13 amino acids. Trimming at V came to 8 bases and at J to 2 bases, leaving 6 bases not matched to a gene. CDR3 coding DNA: TGTGCCAGCGGCGGACAGGAGGCCTACGAGCAGTACTTC. Its protein is CASGGQEAYEQYF.

About this clone: One junction end does not reproduce the germline sequence, and a read error may be involved. The chain couples TRBV7-7 to TRBJ2-7; TRBD1 matches at 7 bases. Per the germline V gene, CDR1 is SSHAT and CDR2 is FNYEAQ (reference sequence). This CDR3 region has 14 residues. As DNA, the CDR3 is TGTGCTAGCAGCTTAGGAACAGGGGAGCGCGAGCAGTACTTC. It is translated as CASSLGTGEREQYF.

V usage is TRBV5-1 and J usage is TRBJ2-2; TRBD1 might be the D (5 bases). CDR1 is SGHRS, CDR2 YFSETQ, per germline. This CDR3 has 15 amino acids. The V end lost 4 bases, the J end lost 0 bases, and 10 bases lay between the germline ends. This chain's CDR3 is CASSPDSANTGELFF. CDR3 nucleotide sequence: TGCGCCAGCAGCCCAGACAGTGCGAACACCGGGGAGCTGTTTTTT.

This rearrangement joins TRBV7-9 to TRBJ2-3; 8 bases align to TRBD2. Germline CDR1 and CDR2: SEHNR and FQNEAQ (reference sequence). Trimming took 5 bases from V and 2 from J; bases not matched to a gene: 6. The CDR3 is made up of 15 amino acids. CDR3 nucleotide sequence: TGTGCCAGCAGCCAACTAGCGGTGAACACAGATACGCAGTATTTT. Encoded protein: CASSQLAVNTDTQYF.

The CDR3 sequence is CASSYSGPQSNEKLFF. The CDR3 nucleotides are TGTGCCAGCAGTTACTCGGGGCCACAGTCAAATGAAAAACTGTTTTTT. The chain combines TRBV6-5 with TRBJ1-4, with D maybe TRBD1 (5 bases). Per the germline V gene, CDR1 is MNHEY and CDR2 is SVGAGI. The CDR3 is 16 residues long. V lost 0 bases to trimming and J lost 5 bases, with 13 bases between them.

This rearrangement joins TRBV2 to TRBJ2-1; D is uncertain. The CDR3 has 15 residues. CDR1 and CDR2 from the germline V gene are SNHLY and FYNNEI. With 1 base removed from V and 9 bases from J, the gap between germline ends came to 16 bases. CDR3 in DNA: TGTGCCAGCAGTGAAGGGGCCGTTTCCCCCGGTGAGCAGTTCTTC. This codes for CASSEGAVSPGEQFF.

This chain connects TRBV7-2 to TRBJ1-2, with D uncertain. CDR1 is SGHTA, CDR2 FQGNSA, per germline. Trimming took off 5 bases at V and 1 base at J, with 8 bases between the two ends. The CDR3 extends over 13 amino acids. The CDR3 nucleotides are TGTGCCAGCAGCACCGGACTTAACTATGGCTACACCTTC. Protein product: CASSTGLNYGYTF.